Sequencing of this TCR beta chain was carried out in a study of blood T cell repertoires in COVID-19 (TCRdb year 2020). Study-wide context: Samples covering the acute and convalescent phases of COVID-19 were provided by collaborators in the United States, Italy and Spain. The material from the prospective study consisted of cDNA or gDNA derived from T cells, B-cell-depleted T cells, or PBMCs. The dataset comprised deeply sampled blood TCRbeta repertoires from subjects exposed to, actively infected with, or recovered from COVID-19. A freely available public database, intended as a resource for researchers studying the immune response to SARS-CoV-2, is where the repertoires were released. Samples came from the ongoing ImmuneRACE study (first 160 participants) plus 1,254 subjects from 6 global collaborators. Sample metadata almost always included a de-identified subject ID, COVID-19 status, age in years and sex. HLA class I and class II types, where available, came from metadata supplied by the sample provider rather than from assay-based typing. Overall study outcomes, separate from this receptor: Clinical and demographic metadata were provided uncurated, with the amount varying by source and participant.

CDR1 MNHEY and CDR2 SVGEGT were looked up in the germline V gene. The junction shows trimming of 2 bases on V and 3 bases on J, and the gene matches do not reach 9 bases of it. Counted from cysteine to phenylalanine, this CDR3 has 18 amino acids. The kept DNA is CDR3 alone, 54 bases in frame from the first base. Collaborating institutions collected whole blood in K2EDTA tubes following their own protocols. For TCRbeta analysis, collaborators shipped samples as frozen whole blood, isolated PBMCs, or DNA extracted from either of those sample types. TCRbeta CDR3 regions were amplified from genomic DNA by means of the immunoSEQ Assay, a bias-controlled multiplex PCR. The study's own analysis went as follows. The number of nucleated cells in each sample was estimated by amplification of reference gene primers within the assay. Sequence reads were collapsed and filtered to measure the absolute abundance of every unique TCRbeta CDR3 rearrangement. For each sample, productive Simpson clonality was calculated by taking the square root of Simpson's diversity index across productive rearrangements. Entries here come from immuneACCESS through TCRdb and include only in-frame sequences with V and J called. Some clones fail to appear in such tables; in the studies checked, an unresolved V gene covers under half of the shortfall, and the cause of the remainder is unknown. V and J calls and clone size are copied from that table; D and trimming were computed from the DNA. The sample records fewer than 350,000 clones, around 90% of which are singletons. Over 8% of the sample belongs to the ten largest clones.

On this clone: No cognate antigen has been identified for it. Base quality data are lacking; no much larger clone is found one base away.

The receptor comes from a man younger than 35 with active or convalescent COVID-19. The sequenced sample was peripheral blood. Recombination linked TRBV6-2 or TRBV6-3 to TRBJ2-1; TRBD2 lines up with 11 middle nucleotides. The CDR3 sequence is CASSYPDLLAGDYNEQFF. The DNA sequence is TGTGCCAGCAGTTACCCTGACTTACTAGCGGGGGACTACAATGAGCAGTTCTTC.